Below are 8 T cell receptor beta chains sequenced from a single sample in a study of blood T cell repertoires in COVID-19. Clones were read by immunoSEQ multiplex PCR, and TCRdb kept only the in-frame ones, dropping some. Of 210,000 or so clones listed, less than 80% are singletons. The sample comprised peripheral blood. The receptor source for this set is a man between 45 and 60 years old who had recovered from COVID-19.

The V gene is TRBV10-3, the J gene TRBJ2-7; 7 bases align to TRBD1. Germline CDR1 ENHRY, CDR2 SYGVKD. The V segment lost 9 bases and the J segment 2 bases; nucleotides outside the gene matches: 10. There are 14 residues in the CDR3. CDR3 coding DNA: TGTGCCATTACAAGACAGGGAAAAGCCTACGAGCAGTACTTC. The encoded protein is CAITRQGKAYEQYF.

This sequence joins TRBV30 and TRBJ2-5, with D possibly being TRBD1 (5 bases). Looked up from germline, CDR1 is GTSNPN and CDR2 is SVGIG (reference sequence). This CDR3 region has 14 residues. The ends were cut back, 4 bases at V and 2 bases at J, with 14 bases in the middle. CDR3 DNA sequence: TGTGCCTGGAATTGGGGCGGACCACAAGAGACCCAGTACTTC. This gives the protein CAWNWGGPQETQYF.

V gene TRBV2 combines with J gene TRBJ2-7, with D possibly being TRBD2 (5 bases). With 5 bases removed from V and 0 bases from J, the gap between germline ends came to 11 bases. The CDR3 contains 14 residues. CDR1 SNHLY and CDR2 FYNNEI come from the germline V gene. CDR3 nucleotide sequence: TGTGCCAGCAGTACCGCGGGTCGCTCCTACGAGCAGTACTTC. It yields the protein CASSTAGRSYEQYF.

The V gene is TRBV28, the J gene TRBJ1-3, with a weak D call TRBD1 (5 bases). The CDR3 has 16 amino acids. Germline V lookup: CDR1 MDHEN, CDR2 SYDVKM. Trimming took off 7 bases at V and 0 bases at J, with 16 bases between the two ends. CDR3 sequence: CASIKGWTRSGNTIYF. The CDR3 DNA reads TGTGCCAGCATCAAGGGGTGGACGCGCTCTGGAAACACCATATATTTT.

V and J are TRBV4-1 and TRBJ1-2, with no clear D. The CDR3 covers 14 residues. The V gene's germline CDR1 is MGHRA and CDR2 YSYEKL. The V end was cut by 0 bases, the J end by 4 bases, with 9 bases between. DNA of the CDR3: TGCGCCAGCAGCCAAGAGTGGGCCCCCTATGGCTACACCTTC. This sequence encodes CASSQEWAPYGYTF.

The chain links TRBV28 to TRBJ2-7; 8 nucleotides agree with TRBD1. The CDR3 is made up of 15 amino acids. The J segment lost 1 base and the V segment lost 7 bases, leaving 9 bases of the junction unmatched. CDR1 MDHEN and CDR2 SYDVKM come from the germline V gene. DNA for the CDR3: TGTGCCAGCACTCCCACCGGGACAGGATCCTACGAGCAGTACTTC. This gives the protein CASTPTGTGSYEQYF. Using reference TRBV28 and TRBJ2-7 for the parts outside the CDR3, the full variable domain is DVKVTQSSRYLVKRTGEKVFLECVQDMDHENMFWYRQDPGLGLRLIYFSYDVKMKEKGDIPEGYSVSREKKERFSLILESASTNQTSMYLCASTPTGTGSYEQYFGPGTRLTVT.

V usage is TRBV6-5 and J usage is TRBJ1-1; tentative D call: TRBD1 (5 bases). Germline V gene data show CDR1 as MNHEY and CDR2 as SVGAGI. The length of the CDR3 is 13 residues. V was pared by 6 bases and J by 5 bases, with 13 bases between. Here the CDR3 reads CASRNARGTEAFF. The CDR3 region has the DNA TGTGCCAGCAGGAACGCCCGGGGGACTGAAGCTTTCTTT.

The rearrangement uses TRBV12-3 or TRBV12-4 and TRBJ2-2, with D unresolved. This CDR3 contains 13 residues. Trimming stripped 3 bases from V and 7 bases from J, with 9 bases between. The CDR3 loop is CASSLFSDGELFF. The CDR3 nucleotides are TGTGCCAGCAGTTTGTTTAGTGACGGGGAGCTGTTTTTT.